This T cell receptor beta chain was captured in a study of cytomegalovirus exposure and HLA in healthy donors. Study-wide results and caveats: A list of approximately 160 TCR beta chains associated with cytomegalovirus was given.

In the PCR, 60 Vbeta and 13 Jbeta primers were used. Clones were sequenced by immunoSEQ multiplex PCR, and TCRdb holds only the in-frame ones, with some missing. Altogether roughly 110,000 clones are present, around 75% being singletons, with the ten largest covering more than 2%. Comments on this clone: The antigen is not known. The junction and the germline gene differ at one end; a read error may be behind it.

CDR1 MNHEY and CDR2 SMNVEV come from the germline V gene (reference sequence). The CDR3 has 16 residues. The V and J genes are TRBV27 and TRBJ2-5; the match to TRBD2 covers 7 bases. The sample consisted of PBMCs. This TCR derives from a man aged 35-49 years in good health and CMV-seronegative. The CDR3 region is CAGSLRSGAEPETQYF. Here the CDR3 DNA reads TGTGCCGGCAGTTTACGAAGCGGGGCAGAGCCTGAGACCCAGTACTTC.